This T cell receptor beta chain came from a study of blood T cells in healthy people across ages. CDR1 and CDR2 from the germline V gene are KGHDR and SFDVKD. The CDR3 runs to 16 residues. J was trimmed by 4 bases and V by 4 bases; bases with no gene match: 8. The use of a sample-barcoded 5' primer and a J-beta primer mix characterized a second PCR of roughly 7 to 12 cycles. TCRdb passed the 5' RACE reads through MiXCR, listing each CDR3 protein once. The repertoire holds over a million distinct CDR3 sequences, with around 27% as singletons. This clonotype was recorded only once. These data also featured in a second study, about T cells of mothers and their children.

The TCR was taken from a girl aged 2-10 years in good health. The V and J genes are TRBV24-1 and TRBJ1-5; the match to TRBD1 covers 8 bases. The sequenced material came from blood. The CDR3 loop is CATSDPRTGQNQPQHF. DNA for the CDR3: TGTGCCACCAGTGACCCACGGACAGGGCAGAATCAGCCCCAGCATTTT.